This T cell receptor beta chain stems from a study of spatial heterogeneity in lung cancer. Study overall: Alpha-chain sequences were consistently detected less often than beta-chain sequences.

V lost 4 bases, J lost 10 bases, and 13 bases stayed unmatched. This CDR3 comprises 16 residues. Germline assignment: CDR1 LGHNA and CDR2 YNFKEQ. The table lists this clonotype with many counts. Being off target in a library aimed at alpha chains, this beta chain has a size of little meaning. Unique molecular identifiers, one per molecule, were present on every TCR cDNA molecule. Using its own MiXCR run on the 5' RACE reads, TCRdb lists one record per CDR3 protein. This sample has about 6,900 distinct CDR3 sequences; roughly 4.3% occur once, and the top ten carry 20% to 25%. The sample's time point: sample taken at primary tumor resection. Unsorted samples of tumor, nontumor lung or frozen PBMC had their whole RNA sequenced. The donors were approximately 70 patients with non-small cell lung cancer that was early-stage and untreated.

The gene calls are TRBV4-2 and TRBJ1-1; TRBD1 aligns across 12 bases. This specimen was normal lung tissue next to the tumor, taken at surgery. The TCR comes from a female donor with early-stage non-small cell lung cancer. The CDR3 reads CASSREGSGTGGRAFF. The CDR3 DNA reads TGTGCCAGCAGCCGGGAGGGCTCCGGGACAGGGGGCAGAGCTTTCTTT.